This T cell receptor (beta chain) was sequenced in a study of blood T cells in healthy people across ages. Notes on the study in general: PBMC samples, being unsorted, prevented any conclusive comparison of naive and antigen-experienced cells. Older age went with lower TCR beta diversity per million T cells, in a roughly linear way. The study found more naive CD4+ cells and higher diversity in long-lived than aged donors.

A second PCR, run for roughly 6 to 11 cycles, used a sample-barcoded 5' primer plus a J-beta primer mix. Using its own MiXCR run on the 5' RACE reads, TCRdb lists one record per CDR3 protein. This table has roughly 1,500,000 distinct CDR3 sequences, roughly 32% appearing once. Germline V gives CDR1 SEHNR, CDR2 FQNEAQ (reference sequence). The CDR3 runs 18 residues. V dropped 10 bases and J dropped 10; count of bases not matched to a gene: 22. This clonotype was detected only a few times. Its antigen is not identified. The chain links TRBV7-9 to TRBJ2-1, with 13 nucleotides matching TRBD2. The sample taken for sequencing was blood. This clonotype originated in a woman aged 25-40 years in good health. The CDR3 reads CATIATSGRSVSFVEQFF. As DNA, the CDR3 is TGTGCCACCATAGCGACTAGCGGGAGGTCCGTGTCTTTTGTCGAGCAGTTCTTC.